The next 26 T cell receptor beta chains were all read from a single sample in a study of CD8+CD57+ T cells in acquired aplastic anemia. Both TCR beta VDJ combination and CDR3 sequence profiling were carried out. Genomic DNA was the template for this profiling. TCRdb used MiXCR to reprocess the reads, holding one entry per CDR3 protein. There are some 290,000 distinct CDR3 sequences in the sample; roughly half occur only once, and 8% lies in the top ten. The sequenced material came from sorted CD4+, CD8+, or CD8+CD57+ T cells (not recorded which) from PBMCs. The receptor set was obtained from a human donor with severe aplastic anemia or a healthy control (not recorded which).

As for this clonotype: This likely comes from a read error, as the CDR3 has no conserved phenylalanine or tryptophan at its end. The limits of the CDR3 on the DNA are not certain, so only TCRdb's listed CDR3 is given. This rearrangement joins TRBV5-1 to TRBJ2-6. Per germline, CDR1 SGHRS and CDR2 YFSETQ. The CDR3 has 8 amino acids, counting both end residues. This CDR3 reads CASSDKTY.

This clonotype was counted at least ten times. This chain uses TRBV7-6 with TRBJ2-3; D gene ambiguous. Germline lookup yields CDR1 SGHVS and CDR2 FNYEAQ. Trimming removed 5 bases from V and 6 bases from J, with 12 bases in between. The CDR3 consists of 13 residues. CDR3 nucleotide sequence: TGTGCCAGCAGCCTGACGAAACTCGATACGCAGTATTTT. Protein product: CASSLTKLDTQYF.

V and J are TRBV7-9 and TRBJ1-2; D is possibly TRBD1 (5 bases). CDR1 SEHNR and CDR2 FQNEAQ come from the germline V gene (reference sequence). Deletions cut 5 bases from V and 5 bases from J, with 15 bases between. The CDR3 has 14 residues. The CDR3 protein is CASSGGDRRYGYTF. Written as DNA, the CDR3 is TGTGCCAGCAGCGGGGGAGATCGACGGTATGGCTACACCTTC.

The chain joins TRBV20-1 to TRBJ2-1, with 8 positions matching TRBD2. With V trimmed by 6 bases and J by 5 bases, 6 bases remained unmatched. The CDR3 has 13 residues. In germline, CDR1 is DFQATT, CDR2 SNEGSKA (reference sequence). CDR3 bases: TGCAGTGCCAGCGGGGGTAGTAACAATGAGCAGTTCTTC. This sequence encodes CSASGGSNNEQFF.

The chain couples TRBV19 to TRBJ2-7, with 9 bases aligning to TRBD2. Germline V lookup: CDR1 LNHDA, CDR2 SQIVND (reference sequence). J gave up 3 bases and V 0 bases, and 3 bases lay outside the gene matches. The CDR3 runs to 15 residues. The CDR3 nucleotides are TGTGCCAGTAGTATAGAAGCGGGGGGACTCTACGAGCAGTACTTC. It translates to CASSIEAGGLYEQYF.

This clonotype has just a few counts. The chain carries TRBV7-9 and TRBJ2-7; either TRBD1 or TRBD2 may supply D (5 bases each). CDR1 SEHNR and CDR2 FQNEAQ come from the germline V gene (reference sequence). V was cut by 5 bases and J by 5 bases, with 10 bases left in between. The CDR3 runs to 12 residues. CDR3 amino acids: CASSLRDHEQYF. CDR3 DNA sequence: TGTGCCAGCAGCCTCCGGGACCACGAGCAGTACTTC.

This clonotype has only one observation. A read error may produce the germline difference seen at one junction end. The genes are TRBV10-3 and TRBJ2-7; 13 bases agree with TRBD2. Germline lookup yields CDR1 ENHRY and CDR2 SYGVKD. The CDR3 contains 17 residues. The CDR3 loop is CASSSRTSGRLSYEQYF. Written as DNA, the CDR3 is TGTGCCAGCAGTTCCAGGACTAGCGGGAGATTATCCTACGAGCAGTACTTC.

V and J are TRBV19 and TRBJ2-7; 11 nucleotides agree with TRBD1. Germline values: CDR1 LNHDA, CDR2 SQIVND (reference sequence). V gave up 4 bases and J gave up 1 base; unmatched junction bases: 15. This CDR3 comprises 19 residues. CDR3: CASSSWGTGGPGLSYEQYF. For the CDR3, the DNA is TGTGCCAGTAGTAGTTGGGGGACAGGGGGACCCGGACTATCCTACGAGCAGTACTTC.

The V call is TRBV12-3 or TRBV12-4, the J call TRBJ1-1, with D uncertain. The length of the CDR3 is 13 residues. The germline V and J ends were trimmed by 10 bases and 1 base, with 13 bases remaining between them. The CDR3: CATTAFTNTEAFF. The CDR3 coding sequence is TGTGCCACCACAGCGTTTACGAACACTGAAGCTTTCTTT.

This clonotype was counted a few times. This sequence joins TRBV30 and TRBJ1-3; no firm D call. The CDR3 extends over 13 amino acids. Trimming removed 2 bases from V and 1 base from J, with 6 bases in between. The germline V gene has CDR1 GTSNPN and CDR2 SVGIG (reference sequence). The CDR3 sequence: CAWSLNSGNTIYF. CDR3 in DNA: TGTGCCTGGAGTCTCAATTCTGGAAACACCATATATTTT.

This chain connects TRBV20-1 to TRBJ2-5, with TRBD2 identical over 12 bases. V was pared by 1 base and J by 4 bases, with 1 base of the junction left unmatched. This CDR3 has 14 residues. Per the germline V gene, CDR1 is DFQATT and CDR2 is SNEGSKA (reference sequence). CDR3 residues: CSARGLAGAETQYF. Written as DNA, the CDR3 is TGCAGTGCTAGAGGACTAGCGGGGGCAGAGACCCAGTACTTC.

In its sample, this clonotype was seen many times. CDR3: CASSPTVISGNTIYF. The DNA of the CDR3 is TGCGCCAGCAGCCCAACCGTAATCTCTGGAAACACCATATATTTT. The chain joins TRBV5-1 to TRBJ1-3; D call uncertain. Germline CDR1 reads SGHRS; CDR2 reads YFSETQ. V was pared by 4 bases and J by 0 bases, with 11 bases between. The CDR3 has 15 amino acids.

This clonotype was observed a single time. The J gene is TRBJ2-3, the V gene TRBV5-1; 12 positions agree with TRBD2. V was pared by 5 bases and J by 8 bases, with 12 bases of the junction left unmatched. The CDR3 extends over 16 amino acids. Germline-derived CDR1 and CDR2 are SGHRS and YFSETQ. CDR3 residues: CASRMEPSGRAGTQYF. As DNA, the CDR3 is TGCGCCAGCAGAATGGAGCCTAGCGGGAGGGCCGGTACGCAGTATTTT.

The CDR3 coding sequence is TGTGCCAGCACCACAGGAGTTAGCAATCAGCCCCAGCATTTT. This encodes CASTTGVSNQPQHF. V gene TRBV2 combines with J gene TRBJ1-5; D may be TRBD1 (5 bases). Germline CDR1 SNHLY, CDR2 FYNNEI. Trimming took 7 bases from V and 0 from J, leaving 10 bases between them. The CDR3 covers 14 residues. The complete variable domain, with remaining parts taken from reference TRBV2 and TRBJ1-5, reads EPEVTQTPSHQVTQMGQEVILRCVPISNHLYFYWYRQILGQKVEFLVSFYNNEISEKSEIFDDQFSVERPDGSNFTLKIRSTKLEDSAMYFCASTTGVSNQPQHFGDGTRLSIL.

The chain carries TRBV7-2 and TRBJ2-7; 10 nucleotides align to TRBD1. The V gene's germline CDR1 is SGHTA and CDR2 FQGNSA. Germline trimming cut 1 base from V and 7 bases from J; bases unmatched to any gene: 10. The CDR3 is made up of 16 amino acids. CDR3 loop: CTSSLELRQGAGEQYF. In DNA, the CDR3 is TGTACCAGCAGCTTAGAGCTAAGACAGGGGGCAGGGGAGCAGTACTTC.

The sample holds many counts of this clonotype. V and J are TRBV28 and TRBJ2-7; 9 bases map to TRBD1. The V gene's germline CDR1 is MDHEN and CDR2 SYDVKM. V dropped 7 bases and J dropped 3; count of bases not matched to a gene: 7. The CDR3 loop spans 14 amino acids. This chain's CDR3 is CASTAPGQGYEQYF. The DNA of the CDR3 is TGTGCCAGCACCGCCCCGGGACAGGGCTACGAGCAGTACTTC.

V and J are TRBV2 and TRBJ1-5; D is unresolved. The V end was cut by 6 bases, the J end by 3 bases, with 12 bases between. The germline V gene encodes CDR1 SNHLY and CDR2 FYNNEI. This CDR3 contains 14 residues. The CDR3 DNA sequence: TGTGCCAGCAGATTAGACCGTAACAATCAGCCCCAGCATTTT. This encodes CASRLDRNNQPQHF.

The chain joins TRBV7-2 to TRBJ2-2; D remains ambiguous. The length of the CDR3 is 12 residues. Trimming shortened V by 5 bases and J by 6 bases, and 7 bases separated the two germline ends. CDR1 is SGHTA, CDR2 FQGNSA, per germline. CDR3 amino acids: CASSAQSGELFF. CDR3 in DNA: TGTGCCAGCAGCGCACAATCCGGGGAGCTGTTTTTT. Supplemented by reference TRBV7-2 and TRBJ2-2, the full variable domain reads GAGVSQSPSNKVTEKGKDVELRCDPISGHTALYWYRQSLGQGLEFLIYFQGNSAPDKSGLPSDRFSAERTGGSVSTLTIQRTQQEDSAVYLCASSAQSGELFFGEGSRLTVL.

This clonotype has just a few counts. This sequence joins TRBV29-1 and TRBJ2-1; 9 bases agree with TRBD2. Trimming at V came to 3 bases and at J to 13 bases, leaving 4 bases not matched to a gene. This CDR3 spans 11 amino acids. Germline CDR1 reads SQVTM; CDR2 reads ANQGSEA. The chain's CDR3 is CSVDAGGPQFF. CDR3 in DNA: TGCAGCGTTGATGCGGGAGGGCCCCAGTTCTTC.

The chain has TRBV9 and TRBJ2-7; D call uncertain. CDR3 length: 14 amino acids. Germline V lookup: CDR1 SGDLS, CDR2 YYNGEE. V gave up 0 bases and J gave up 1 base, with 8 bases separating them. The CDR3 reads CASSVDVGSYEQYF. For the CDR3, the DNA is TGTGCCAGCAGCGTAGACGTAGGGTCCTACGAGCAGTACTTC.

This clonotype has ten or more counts. The chain couples TRBV10-3 to TRBJ1-1; unclear D gene. Germline V gene sequence: CDR1 ENHRY, CDR2 SYGVKD. The CDR3 covers 14 residues. Trimming stripped 2 bases from V and 6 bases from J, with 13 bases between. For the CDR3, the DNA is TGTGCCATCAGTGAGAAGGGCTTGAGCGCTGAAGCTTTCTTT. Residues: CAISEKGLSAEAFF.

The V call is TRBV20-1, the J call TRBJ2-3; no firm D call. The CDR3 runs to 13 residues. Germline CDR1 DFQATT, CDR2 SNEGSKA (reference sequence). V lost 2 bases, J lost 3 bases, and 9 bases lay in between. The CDR3 loop is CSARFSLTDTQYF. In nucleotides, the CDR3 is TGCAGTGCTAGATTTAGTTTAACAGATACGCAGTATTTT.

This chain uses TRBV7-8 with TRBJ1-5; D might be TRBD1 (5 bases). The germline V gene encodes CDR1 SGHVS and CDR2 FQNEAQ. V lost 4 bases to trimming and J lost 6 bases, with 13 bases between them. The CDR3 loop spans 14 amino acids. The CDR3 bases are TGTGCCAGCAGCTATTCCCAAGGGGTTCAGCCCCAGCATTTT. Translating gives CASSYSQGVQPQHF.

The chain carries TRBV7-9 and TRBJ1-3; 7 bases agree with TRBD1. Trimming cost V 0 bases and J 3 bases; bases outside gene matches: 2. This CDR3 is 15 amino acids long. Germline V gene sequence: CDR1 SEHNR, CDR2 FQNEAQ (reference sequence). CDR3 loop: CASSLAGGGGNTIYF. The CDR3 nucleotides read TGTGCCAGCAGCTTAGCAGGGGGCGGTGGAAACACCATATATTTT.

This chain uses TRBV24-1 with TRBJ2-2, with a weak D call TRBD2 (6 bases). Trimming removed 4 bases at V and 1 base at J, with 12 bases between. The CDR3 runs to 16 residues. The germline V gene has CDR1 KGHDR and CDR2 SFDVKD. The CDR3 loop reads CATSEVLALNTGELFF. DNA of the CDR3: TGTGCCACCAGTGAAGTGCTAGCGTTGAACACCGGGGAGCTGTTTTTT.

The chain joins TRBV29-1 to TRBJ1-4, with 8 bases lining up with TRBD1. The CDR3 extends over 14 amino acids. V lost 2 bases and J lost 6; bases outside the gene matches: 5. CDR1 and CDR2 (germline): SQVTM, ANQGSEA. CDR3 nucleotides: TGCAGCGTTGAAAGGCAGGGGGCTTATGAAAAACTGTTTTTT. Translation gives CSVERQGAYEKLFF. Variable domain in full (rest from reference TRBV29-1 and TRBJ1-4): SAVISQKPSRDICQRGTSLTIQCQVDSQVTMMFWYRQQPGQSLTLIATANQGSEATYESGFVIDKFPISRPNLTFSTLTVSNMSPEDSSIYLCSVERQGAYEKLFFGSGTQLSVL.